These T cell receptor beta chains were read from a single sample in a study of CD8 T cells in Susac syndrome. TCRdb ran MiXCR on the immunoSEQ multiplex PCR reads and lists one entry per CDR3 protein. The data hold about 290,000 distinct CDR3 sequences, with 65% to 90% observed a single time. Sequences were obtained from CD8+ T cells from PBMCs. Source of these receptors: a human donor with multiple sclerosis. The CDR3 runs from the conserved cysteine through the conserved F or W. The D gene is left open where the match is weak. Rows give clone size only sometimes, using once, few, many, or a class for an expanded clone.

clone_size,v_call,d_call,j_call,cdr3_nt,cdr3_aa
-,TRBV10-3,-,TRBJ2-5,TGTGCCATCAGTGAGGGGCATAACCAAGAGACCCAGTACTTC,CAISEGHNQETQYF
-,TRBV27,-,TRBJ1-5,TGTGCCAGCAGTTTCTTCCGGCCAGAGGGGCAGCCCCAGCATTTT,CASSFFRPEGQPQHF
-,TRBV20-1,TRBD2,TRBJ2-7,TGCAGTGCTAGATACGTTCCGGGACTAGCGGGACCGAGCCCCTACGAGCAGTACTTC,CSARYVPGLAGPSPYEQYF
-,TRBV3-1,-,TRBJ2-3,TGTGCCAGCAGCCAGACGCAGGACAGCACAGATACGCAGTATTTT,CASSQTQDSTDTQYF
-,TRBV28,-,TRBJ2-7,TGTGCCAGCAGGCCGGATATGGACAGATTCCTCTACGAGCAGTACTTC,CASRPDMDRFLYEQYF
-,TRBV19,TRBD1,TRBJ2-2,TGTGCCAGCAGAGGGGACAGAGTAGTCTGGACGAACACCGGGGAGCTGTTTTTT,CASRGDRVVWTNTGELFF
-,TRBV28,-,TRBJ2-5,TGTGCCAGCAGTTTTCTTGGGGGGAACCAAGAGACCCAGTACTTC,CASSFLGGNQETQYF
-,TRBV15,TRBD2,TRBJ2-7,TGTGCCACCAGTAAAGGGACTAGCGGGAGATACGAGCAGTACTTC,CATSKGTSGRYEQYF
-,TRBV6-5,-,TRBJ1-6,TGTGCCAGCAGAACCGGGACTCCCCTCCACTTT,CASRTGTPLHF
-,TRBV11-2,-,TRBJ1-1,TGTGCCAGCAGCTTGACAGGACAAAACACTGAAGCTTTCTTT,CASSLTGQNTEAFF
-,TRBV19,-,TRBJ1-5,TGTGCCAGTAAAGGAGTACAGGGAGAGGTCAATCAGCCCCAGCATTTT,CASKGVQGEVNQPQHF
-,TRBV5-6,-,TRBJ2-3,TGTGCCAGCAGTCAATGGGCGAGTTCTAGCACAGATACGCAGTATTTT,CASSQWASSSTDTQYF
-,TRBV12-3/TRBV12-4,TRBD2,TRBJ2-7,TGTGCCAGCAGTTTCGCCAACGGGAGGGAGCAGTACTTC,CASSFANGREQYF
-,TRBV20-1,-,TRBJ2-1,TGCAGTGGCCCCGGGACTCCAATCAATGAGCAGTTCTTC,CSGPGTPINEQFF
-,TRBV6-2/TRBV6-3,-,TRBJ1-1,TGTGCCAGCAGGGACGTCGGGGGAGAAGCTTTCTTT,CASRDVGGEAFF
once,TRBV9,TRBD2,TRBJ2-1,TGTGCCAGCAGCGTAGGCGGGACTAGCGGGAAAGGGGGCCAGCAGTTCTTC,CASSVGGTSGKGGQQFF
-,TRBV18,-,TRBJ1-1,TGCGCCAGCTCACCTCAGGGACTCCCTGAAGCTTTCTTT,CASSPQGLPEAFF
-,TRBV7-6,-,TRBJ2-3,TGTGCCAGCAGCTCCGCTGGCCCTCTAGTCACAGATACGCAGTATTTT,CASSSAGPLVTDTQYF
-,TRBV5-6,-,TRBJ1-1,TGTGCCAGCAGCTTGACCACAGGGTGGAGAAACACTGAAGCTTTCTTT,CASSLTTGWRNTEAFF
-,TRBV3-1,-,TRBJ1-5,TGTGCCAGCAGCCATGCAGGGGAAGTCCATCAGCCCCAGCATTTT,CASSHAGEVHQPQHF
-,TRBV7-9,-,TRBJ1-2,TGTGCCAGTCAAGGTGGACGGAGACCTAACTATGGCTACACCTTC,CASQGGRRPNYGYTF
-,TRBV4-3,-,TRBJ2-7,TGCGCCAGCAGCCCAGGACATTGGAGCGAGGCCTACGAGCAGTACTTC,CASSPGHWSEAYEQYF
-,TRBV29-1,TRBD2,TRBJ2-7,TGCAGCGTGGACCTAGCGGGAGGGCCCTACGAGCAGTACTTC,CSVDLAGGPYEQYF
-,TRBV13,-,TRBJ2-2,TGTGCCAGCATCTTTTGGGGGGCGGACACCGGGGAGCTGTTTTTT,CASIFWGADTGELFF
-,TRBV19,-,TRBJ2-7,TGTGCCAGTAGTGGTGGCCTTATCGGCCCCTCCTACGAGCAGTACTTC,CASSGGLIGPSYEQYF
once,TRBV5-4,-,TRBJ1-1,TGTGCCAGCACGACCGTGGGGAACACTGAAGCTTTCTTT,CASTTVGNTEAFF
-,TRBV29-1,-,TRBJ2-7,TGCAGCGTCACACTGCTATGGGGGCAATACGAGCAGTACTTC,CSVTLLWGQYEQYF
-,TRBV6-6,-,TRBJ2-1,TGTGCCAGCAGCTCAACTAGCTCTTTCAGCTTC,CASSSTSSFSF
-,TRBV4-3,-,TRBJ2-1,TGCGCCAGCAGCCAAGGTCGCTTCCCTCCTGAGCAGTTCTTC,CASSQGRFPPEQFF
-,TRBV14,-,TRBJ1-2,TGTGCCAGCAGCCAAGATCACGGACCGTCGTACGGCTACACCTTC,CASSQDHGPSYGYTF
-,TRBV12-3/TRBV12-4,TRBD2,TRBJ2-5,TGTGCCAGCAGCCTCCCTAGCGGGAATCACGAGACCCAGTACTTC,CASSLPSGNHETQYF
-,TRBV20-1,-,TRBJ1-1,TGCAGTGCTAGAGATCGGGAGGGGGGGCGCACTGAAGCTTTCTTT,CSARDREGGRTEAFF
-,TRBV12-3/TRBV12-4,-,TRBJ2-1,TGTACCAGCAGTCCCAGGGTGCGGTATGAGCAGTTCTTC,CTSSPRVRYEQFF
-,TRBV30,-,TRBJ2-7,TGTGCCTGGAGGGAGGGAAACCGGGACACCTACGAGCAGTACTTC,CAWREGNRDTYEQYF
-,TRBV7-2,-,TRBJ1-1,TGTGCCAGCAGTGTCGCGGGCCCGGGCCGTATGAACACTGAAGCTTTCTTT,CASSVAGPGRMNTEAFF
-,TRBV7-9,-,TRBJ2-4,TGTGCCAGCAGCCGCTCTTCCGGTTCCCCCGTACTAGCCAAAAACATTCAGTACTTC,CASSRSSGSPVLAKNIQYF
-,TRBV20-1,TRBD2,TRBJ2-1,TGCAGTGCTAGAGCAGGACTAGCGTTCTACAATGAGCAGTTCTTC,CSARAGLAFYNEQFF
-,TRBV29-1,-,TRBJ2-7,TGCAGCGTTGGAGACGACTACGAGCAGTACTTC,CSVGDDYEQYF
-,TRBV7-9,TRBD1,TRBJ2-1,TGTGCCAGCAGCGAAACAGGGGGCCCGAACAATGAGCAGTTCTTC,CASSETGGPNNEQFF
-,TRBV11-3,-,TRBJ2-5,TGTGCCAGCAGCCCCGCTCCGCCCCCGCAAGAGACCCAGTACTTC,CASSPAPPPQETQYF
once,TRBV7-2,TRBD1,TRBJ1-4,TGTGCCAGCAGCTTTATGACAGGGGTCAATGAAAAACTGTTTTTT,CASSFMTGVNEKLFF
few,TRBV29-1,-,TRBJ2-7,TGCAGCGTTGGCCACTGCTACGAGCAGTACTTC,CSVGHCYEQYF
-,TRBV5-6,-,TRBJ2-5,TGTGCCAGCAGCTTGCGGAGACTAGAAAAGACCCAGTACTTC,CASSLRRLEKTQYF
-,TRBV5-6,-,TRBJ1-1,TGTGCCAGCAGCTTGGGATACCCAAACACTGAAGCTTTCTTT,CASSLGYPNTEAFF
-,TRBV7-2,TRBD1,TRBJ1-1,TGTGCCAGCAGCCCAGGGGGTGAGCCGATGAACACTGAAGCTTTCTTT,CASSPGGEPMNTEAFF
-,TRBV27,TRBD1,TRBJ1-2,TGTGCCAGCAGTTACGGACACCCGGACAGGGACTACACCTTC,CASSYGHPDRDYTF
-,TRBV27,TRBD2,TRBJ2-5,TGTGCCAGCAGTCACGGGACTAGCGGGAGAGGCGGGACCCAGTACTTC,CASSHGTSGRGGTQYF